In this sample, the clone carrying this T cell receptor beta chain turned up many times. Its antigen remains unknown. Sample collection date corresponds to first hyperthyroidism diagnosis, prior to any ophthalmopathy symptoms. Using 10 ml of fresh peripheral blood, PBMCs were prepared. This specimen belongs to a study of T cells in Graves' hyperthyroidism and ophthalmopathy. The overall study: Peripheral blood samples were taken at initial diagnosis, prior to any treatment. The study's findings and limits: A 13 V-J signature model discriminated ophthalmopathy versus stable hyperthyroidism.

Using RNA transcripts as the source, TCR beta CDR3 regions were amplified. First-round RT-PCR with HTBI primers amplified the TCR CDR3 region. One entry per CDR3 protein results from TCRdb running MiXCR on the multiplex PCR reads. The data hold a few hundred thousand distinct CDR3 sequences, with about 15% observed a single time. Material: blood. The receptor was isolated from a woman between 18 and 29 years old with Graves' hyperthyroidism that later progressed to Graves' ophthalmopathy.

The chain's CDR3 is CASSFDRGGAGELFF. CDR3 coding DNA: TGTGCCAGCAGCTTTGACAGGGGTGGCGCCGGGGAGCTGTTTTTT. This chain links TRBV7-8 with TRBJ2-2, with 8 bases identical to TRBD1. V lost 3 bases, J lost 6 bases, and 6 bases stayed unmatched. The CDR3 totals 15 residues. Germline assignment: CDR1 SGHVS and CDR2 FQNEAQ.